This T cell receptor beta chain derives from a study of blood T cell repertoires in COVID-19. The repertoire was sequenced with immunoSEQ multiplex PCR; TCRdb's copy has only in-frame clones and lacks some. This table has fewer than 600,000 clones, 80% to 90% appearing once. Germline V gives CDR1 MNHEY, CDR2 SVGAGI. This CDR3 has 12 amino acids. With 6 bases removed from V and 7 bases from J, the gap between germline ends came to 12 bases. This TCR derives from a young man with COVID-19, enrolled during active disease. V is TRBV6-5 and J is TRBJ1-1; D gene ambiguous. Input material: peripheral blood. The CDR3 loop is CASRGIRVEAFF. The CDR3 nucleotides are TGTGCCAGCAGGGGTATACGGGTTGAAGCTTTCTTT.